The 10 T cell receptor beta chains presented below share a single source sample, sequenced in a study of blood T cell repertoires in COVID-19. Produced via immunoSEQ multiplex PCR; TCRdb's table is partial and in-frame only. The sample carries approximately 250,000 clones, about nine tenths recorded once. The sequenced sample consisted of peripheral blood. The receptors come from a young man with COVID-19, enrolled during active disease.

The chain couples TRBV2 to TRBJ1-5; D is possibly TRBD1 (5 bases). Deletions cut 5 bases from V and 11 bases from J, with 16 bases between. The CDR3 is made up of 13 amino acids. Germline CDR1 reads SNHLY; CDR2 reads FYNNEI. CDR3 in amino acids: CASSPGGGEAQHF. In nucleotides, the CDR3 is TGTGCCAGCAGTCCCGGGGGTGGTGAGGCCCAGCATTTT. The entire variable domain, with the rest obtained from reference TRBV2 and TRBJ1-5, is as follows: EPEVTQTPSHQVTQMGQEVILRCVPISNHLYFYWYRQILGQKVEFLVSFYNNEISEKSEIFDDQFSVERPDGSNFTLKIRSTKLEDSAMYFCASSPGGGEAQHFGDGTRLSIL.

The chain couples TRBV9 to TRBJ1-1; 7 bases map to TRBD1. CDR3 length equals 14 residues. Trimming took 0 bases from V and 3 from J; bases not matched to a gene: 2. Germline V gene data show CDR1 as SGDLS and CDR2 as YYNGEE. CDR3 in amino acids: CASSVDRGDTEAFF. The DNA for the CDR3 is TGTGCCAGCAGCGTAGACAGGGGCGACACTGAAGCTTTCTTT.

The J gene is TRBJ2-5, the V gene TRBV18, with TRBD1 as a possible D gene (6 bases). CDR1 is KGHSH and CDR2 is LQKENI in the germline V gene. This CDR3 is 15 amino acids long. V was shortened by 3 bases and J by 7 bases, with 18 bases between the two germline ends. CDR3 sequence: CASSPERQDEVTQYF. The CDR3 DNA sequence: TGTGCCAGCTCACCGGAAAGACAGGACGAGGTGACCCAGTACTTC. Complete variable domain (other parts from reference TRBV18 and TRBJ2-5): NAGVMQNPRHLVRRRGQEARLRCSPMKGHSHVYWYRQLPEEGLKFMVYLQKENIIDESGMPKERFSAEFPKEGPSILRIQQVVRGDSAAYFCASSPERQDEVTQYFGPGTRLLVL.

V gene TRBV5-4 combines with J gene TRBJ2-5, with TRBD2 identical over 12 bases. Germline CDR1 SGHNT, CDR2 YYREEE (reference sequence). The V gene end was trimmed by 2 bases and the J gene end by 3 bases; junction bases not matched to a gene: 8. This CDR3 is built from 17 residues. CDR3 in amino acids: CASSLRLAGGPEETQYF. The CDR3 DNA reads TGTGCCAGCAGCTTACGCCTAGCGGGGGGGCCAGAAGAGACCCAGTACTTC.

Comment on this clone: At one boundary the junction diverges from the germline segment, which might be a read error. The rearrangement links TRBV18 to TRBJ2-5; 7 bases line up with TRBD2. This CDR3 has 15 amino acids. Germline V gives CDR1 KGHSH, CDR2 LQKENI. CDR3 in DNA: TGTGCCAGCTCACAGGAGCGGGGCCCGCAAGGGACCCAGTACTTC. Translation: CASSQERGPQGTQYF.

Concerning this clone itself: One end of the junction does not line up with germline, which may come from a read error. The CDR3 DNA follows: TGTGTCTGGAGTCTAGCTATCGATCAGCCCCAGCATTTT. The encoded protein is CVWSLAIDQPQHF. The genes are TRBV30 and TRBJ1-5; D gene ambiguous. Germline lookup yields CDR1 GTSNPN and CDR2 SVGIG (reference sequence). This CDR3 is built from 13 residues.

The V gene is TRBV10-2, the J gene TRBJ2-3; D possibly corresponds to TRBD1 (5 bases). CDR1 and CDR2 from the germline V gene are WSHSY and SAAADI. The CDR3 is made up of 13 amino acids. With 8 bases removed from V and 4 bases from J, the gap between germline ends came to 13 bases. In nucleotides, the CDR3 is TGCGCCAGCCGGCCCCCCAGGGCAGATACGCAGTATTTT. Amino acids: CASRPPRADTQYF.

The chain couples TRBV5-1 to TRBJ2-3, with 12 bases lining up with TRBD2. CDR3 length: 17 residues. Germline CDR1 SGHRS, CDR2 YFSETQ. The ends lost 1 base at V and 4 bases at J; junction bases unmatched: 7. This CDR3 is CASSLSSGGAEPDTQYF. CDR3 nucleotide sequence: TGCGCCAGCAGCTTGTCTAGCGGGGGGGCCGAGCCAGATACGCAGTATTTT.

The table lists this clone with a count of one. The chain uses TRBV6-1 and TRBJ1-5; D is uncertain. Germline CDR1 MNHNS, CDR2 SASEGT. The CDR3 is 14 residues long. The V end lost 1 base, the J end lost 4 bases, and 8 bases lay between the germline ends. Here the CDR3 reads CASSEVQVNQPQHF. CDR3 nucleotide sequence: TGTGCCAGCAGTGAAGTTCAGGTTAATCAGCCCCAGCATTTT.

The chain couples TRBV6-5 to TRBJ2-3; 7 bases line up with TRBD2. The germline gives CDR1 MNHEY, CDR2 SVGAGI. The CDR3 covers 15 residues. Trimming removed 8 bases from V and 3 bases from J; junction bases left unmatched: 11. The CDR3: CASRMGGGLTDTQYF. The DNA for the CDR3 is TGTGCCAGCCGGATGGGGGGGGGACTAACAGATACGCAGTATTTT.